This T cell receptor (beta chain) is from a study of CD8 T cells in Susac syndrome. This CDR3 has 10 amino acids. Germline V gene lookup returns CDR1 GTSNPN and CDR2 SVGIG (reference sequence). Trimming pared 5 bases from V and 1 base from J, leaving 1 base between. An input of about 0.45 to 1 ug of RNA was subjected to reverse transcription using random hexamers. The authors amplified TCR beta CDR3 across 54 Vbeta and 13 Jbeta using immunoSEQ multiplex PCR. TCRdb ran MiXCR on the immunoSEQ multiplex PCR reads and lists one entry per CDR3 protein. The repertoire holds tens of thousands of distinct CDR3 sequences, with around 94% as singletons.

The TCR was taken from a human donor in good health. The specimen was CD8+ T cells from PBMCs. V gene TRBV30 combines with J gene TRBJ2-3; D gene ambiguous. CDR3 DNA sequence: TGTGCCTGGGGCACAGATACGCAGTATTTT. Protein: CAWGTDTQYF.